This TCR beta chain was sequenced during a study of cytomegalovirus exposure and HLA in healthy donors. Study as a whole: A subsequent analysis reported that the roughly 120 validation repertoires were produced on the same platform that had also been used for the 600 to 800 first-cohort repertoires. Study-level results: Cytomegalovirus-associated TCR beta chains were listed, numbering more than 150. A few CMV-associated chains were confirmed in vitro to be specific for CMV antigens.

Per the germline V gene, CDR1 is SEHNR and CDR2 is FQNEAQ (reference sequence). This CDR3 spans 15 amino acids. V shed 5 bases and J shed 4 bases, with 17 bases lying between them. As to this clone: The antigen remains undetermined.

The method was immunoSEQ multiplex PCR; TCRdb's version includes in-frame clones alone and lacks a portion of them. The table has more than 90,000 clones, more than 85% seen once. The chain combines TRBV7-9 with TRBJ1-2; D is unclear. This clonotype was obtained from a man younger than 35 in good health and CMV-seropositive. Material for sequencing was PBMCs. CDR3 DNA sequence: TGTGCCAGCAGCCTCCCCCCGGCAGGCCCCTATGGCTACACCTTC. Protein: CASSLPPAGPYGYTF.